The 24 T cell receptor beta chains in this list originate from one sample, sequenced in a study of human T cells and chemical hapten exposure. The time point was: patch test 3, about 24 weeks after DPC sensitization. As to treatment: therapeutic diphenylcyclopropenone sensitization with weekly scalp DPC. TCRdb analysed the RACE reads with MiXCR anew, one entry per CDR3 protein. The sample has about 71,000 distinct CDR3 sequences; around 10% are singletons. The sample consisted of whole blood, taken in connection with sensitization to the hapten diphenylcyclopropenone (DPC). The receptors were sampled from a woman in her fifties or sixties with alopecia areata. Some clones in this sample may be carry-over from other donors' samples.

This clonotype was counted ten times or more. This sequence joins TRBV19 and TRBJ2-7; weak D call: TRBD1 (5 bases). The germline V and J ends were trimmed by 3 bases and 0 bases, with 12 bases remaining between them. The CDR3 is 15 amino acids. In germline, CDR1 is LNHDA, CDR2 SQIVND (reference sequence). CDR3 bases: TGTGCCAGTAGTATGTACAGGCAGAGCTCCTACGAGCAGTACTTC. The encoded protein is CASSMYRQSSYEQYF.

The chain employs TRBV6-5 and TRBJ2-3; 12 nucleotides line up with TRBD2. The length of the CDR3 is 15 residues. Germline loops: CDR1 MNHEY, CDR2 SVGAGI. V shed 6 bases, J shed 3 bases, and the junction held 4 bases outside the gene matches. CDR3 protein: CASSSGLAGTDTQYF. In nucleotides, the CDR3 is TGTGCCAGCAGCTCCGGACTAGCGGGAACAGATACGCAGTATTTT.

This clonotype occurred a few times. V is TRBV5-1 and J is TRBJ1-1; no clear D gene. The CDR3 is 13 amino acids. Trimming shortened V by 4 bases and J by 0 bases, and 7 bases separated the two germline ends. Germline assignment: CDR1 SGHRS and CDR2 YFSETQ. The CDR3 DNA is TGCGCCAGCAGCCAGTTCATGAACACTGAAGCTTTCTTT. Protein: CASSQFMNTEAFF.

The rearrangement links TRBV6-4 to TRBJ2-4; tentative D call: TRBD2 (5 bases). V was shortened by 3 bases and J by 6 bases, with 6 bases between the two germline ends. CDR3 length equals 12 residues. CDR1 is MRHNA and CDR2 is SNTAGT in the germline V gene. CDR3 DNA sequence: TGTGCCAGCAGTGAAGGAGGAAACATTCAGTACTTC. Protein: CASSEGGNIQYF.

This clonotype was counted many times. The chain joins TRBV6-2 or TRBV6-3 to TRBJ1-1, with 7 bases that match TRBD1. With 5 bases clipped from V and 5 bases from J, the junction kept 5 bases outside the gene matches. Germline V gene data show CDR1 as MNHEY and CDR2 as SVGEGT. This CDR3 has 13 amino acids. CDR3 protein: CASSKGAGTEAFF. Written as DNA, the CDR3 is TGTGCCAGCAGTAAGGGGGCCGGAACTGAAGCTTTCTTT.

This clonotype was counted many times. J is TRBJ2-1 and V is TRBV20-1, with 8 positions matching TRBD2. The length of the CDR3 is 14 residues. V was clipped by 6 bases and J by 5 bases; unmatched bases: 9. Per germline, CDR1 DFQATT and CDR2 SNEGSKA (reference sequence). CDR3 sequence: CSATVAGRDNEQFF. The CDR3 nucleotides are TGCAGTGCCACGGTAGCGGGACGGGACAATGAGCAGTTCTTC.

This clonotype was counted between two and nine times. The rearrangement joins TRBV7-6 to TRBJ2-1; D is ambiguous. V lost 2 bases to trimming and J lost 0 bases, with 8 bases between them. CDR1 SGHVS and CDR2 FNYEAQ come from the germline V gene. This CDR3 comprises 15 residues. For the CDR3, the DNA is TGTGCCAGCAGCTTACCGCGACTCTCCTACAATGAGCAGTTCTTC. It translates to CASSLPRLSYNEQFF.

This clonotype was counted only a few times. J is TRBJ1-1 and V is TRBV10-3; tentative D call: TRBD1 (6 bases). V was shortened by 2 bases and J by 4 bases, with 11 bases between the two germline ends. This CDR3 is 14 amino acids long. Germline CDR1 is ENHRY and CDR2 is SYGVKD. The CDR3 sequence is CAISERQAATEAFF. In DNA form, the CDR3 reads TGTGCCATCAGTGAGAGACAGGCTGCCACTGAAGCTTTCTTT.

This clonotype was seen more than once but under ten times. The chain employs TRBV20-1 and TRBJ1-4; 12 bases agree with TRBD1. V lost 6 bases, J lost 2 bases, and 13 bases stayed unmatched. CDR1 is DFQATT and CDR2 is SNEGSKA in the germline V gene (reference sequence). The CDR3 has 18 residues. CDR3 amino acids: CSAPNKGQGAGTNEKLFF. The DNA of the CDR3 is TGCAGTGCCCCGAATAAGGGACAGGGGGCGGGTACTAATGAAAAACTGTTTTTT.

This clonotype has more than one count but fewer than ten. The chain has TRBV7-9 and TRBJ1-1; D unclear. This CDR3 comprises 15 residues. Trimming took off 0 bases at V and 5 bases at J, with 13 bases between the two ends. CDR1 and CDR2 from the germline V gene are SEHNR and FQNEAQ (reference sequence). The CDR3 bases are TGTGCCAGCAGCTTAGCGCTCTTGAGGTCAACTGAAGCTTTCTTT. Translating gives CASSLALLRSTEAFF.

This chain joins TRBV6-5 and TRBJ2-7; the D call may be TRBD1 or TRBD2 (6 bases each). From germline, CDR1 is MNHEY and CDR2 SVGAGI. This CDR3 has 15 amino acids. Deletions cut 4 bases from V and 8 bases from J, with 21 bases between. The CDR3 reads CASSLFERGADKQYF. CDR3 nucleotide sequence: TGTGCCAGCAGTTTATTTGAAAGGGGGGCCGATAAGCAGTACTTC.

This clonotype showed up just a few times. The chain is built from TRBV28 and TRBJ1-6; 9 bases map to TRBD1. V dropped 9 bases and J dropped 9; count of bases not matched to a gene: 6. Looked up from germline, CDR1 is MDHEN and CDR2 is SYDVKM. CDR3 size: 13 residues. The CDR3 sequence is CASQPGQGSPLHF. The CDR3 bases are TGTGCCAGTCAACCGGGACAGGGTTCACCCCTCCACTTT.

This chain links TRBV5-1 with TRBJ2-1; D call uncertain. Trimming removed 4 bases from V and 2 bases from J, with 13 bases in between. This CDR3 has 15 amino acids. Germline CDR1 and CDR2: SGHRS and YFSETQ. CDR3 amino acids: CASSRQDGPYNEQFF. The CDR3, as DNA: TGCGCCAGCAGCCGCCAGGACGGGCCCTACAATGAGCAGTTCTTC.

Ten or more counts support this clonotype. The rearrangement links TRBV5-1 to TRBJ2-3; D unresolved. Trimming removed 0 bases from V and 3 bases from J, with 8 bases in between. Per the germline V gene, CDR1 is SGHRS and CDR2 is YFSETQ. The CDR3 consists of 14 residues. DNA for the CDR3: TGCGCCAGCAGCTTGGAGGGCCGGACAGATACGCAGTATTTT. As protein: CASSLEGRTDTQYF. The entire variable domain, with the rest obtained from reference TRBV5-1 and TRBJ2-3, is as follows: KAGVTQTPRYLIKTRGQQVTLSCSPISGHRSVSWYQQTPGQGLQFLFEYFSETQRNKGNFPGRFSGRQFSNSRSEMNVSTLELGDSALYLCASSLEGRTDTQYFGPGTRLTVL.

The chain has TRBV20-1 and TRBJ2-2; D unresolved. The V gene's germline CDR1 is DFQATT and CDR2 SNEGSKA (reference sequence). V lost 3 bases to trimming and J lost 4 bases, with 6 bases between them. The CDR3 spans 12 residues. Here the CDR3 DNA reads TGCAGTGCTAGCCCGCCCACCGGGGAGCTGTTTTTT. Protein sequence: CSASPPTGELFF.

This clonotype has at least ten counts. The chain has TRBV7-9 and TRBJ2-4; D is ambiguous. Germline CDR1 is SEHNR and CDR2 is FQNEAQ (reference sequence). The CDR3 runs to 12 residues. The V end was cut by 0 bases, the J end by 5 bases, with 2 bases between. CDR3 coding DNA: TGTGCCAGCAGCTTAGCGGAAAACATTCAGTACTTC. It codes for CASSLAENIQYF.

V is TRBV10-2 and J is TRBJ2-1; D gene unclear. V was trimmed by 7 bases and J by 6 bases, leaving 19 bases between them. The germline V gene has CDR1 WSHSY and CDR2 SAAADI. The CDR3 spans 15 residues. The chain's CDR3 is CASNNIGLGFNEQFF. CDR3 sequence (DNA): TGCGCCAGCAATAACATAGGGCTGGGTTTCAATGAGCAGTTCTTC.

There are many counts of this clonotype. The rearrangement links TRBV18 to TRBJ2-3; D possibly corresponds to TRBD2 (6 bases). Trimming removed 5 bases from V and 2 bases from J, with 11 bases in between. Germline CDR1 reads KGHSH; CDR2 reads LQKENI. This CDR3 spans 14 amino acids. The CDR3 reads CASSERLDTDTQYF. In DNA form, the CDR3 reads TGTGCCAGCTCAGAAAGACTAGACACAGATACGCAGTATTTT.

The chain has TRBV9 and TRBJ2-3; no clear D. Trimming removed 0 bases at V and 0 bases at J, with 2 bases between. Germline assignment: CDR1 SGDLS and CDR2 YYNGEE. CDR3 length: 13 amino acids. The CDR3 nucleotides read TGTGCCAGCAGCGTAGAGAGCACAGATACGCAGTATTTT. This sequence encodes CASSVESTDTQYF.

This clonotype was counted at least ten times. The chain has TRBV5-1 and TRBJ1-1; TRBD1 matches at 7 bases. This CDR3 is built from 12 residues. The germline gives CDR1 SGHRS, CDR2 YFSETQ. Unmatched junction bases numbered 2, after V lost 5 bases and J lost 4 bases. CDR3 nucleotide sequence: TGCGCCAGCAGGGCAGGGGGCACTGAAGCTTTCTTT. Translating gives CASRAGGTEAFF. Variable domain in full (rest from reference TRBV5-1 and TRBJ1-1): KAGVTQTPRYLIKTRGQQVTLSCSPISGHRSVSWYQQTPGQGLQFLFEYFSETQRNKGNFPGRFSGRQFSNSRSEMNVSTLELGDSALYLCASRAGGTEAFFGQGTRLTVV.

This clonotype appeared a few times. The rearrangement joins TRBV27 to TRBJ1-1, with a possible D match to TRBD1 (5 bases). The ends were cut back, 4 bases at V and 2 bases at J, with 14 bases in the middle. This CDR3 contains 15 residues. Germline CDR1 and CDR2: MNHEY and SMNVEV (reference sequence). CDR3 sequence: CASSYGVGVNTEAFF. The CDR3, as DNA: TGTGCCAGCAGTTACGGCGTGGGGGTTAACACTGAAGCTTTCTTT.

This clonotype was counted only a few times. V and J are TRBV2 and TRBJ2-3; no clear D. The V end was cut by 3 bases, the J end by 5 bases, with 12 bases between. The CDR3 runs 14 residues. The germline V gene encodes CDR1 SNHLY and CDR2 FYNNEI. In nucleotides, the CDR3 is TGTGCCAGCAGTGATGGGCCCTCAGTAGATACGCAGTATTTT. Translating it yields CASSDGPSVDTQYF.

The table lists this clonotype with many counts. CDR3 DNA: TGTGCCAGCAGTGTCTCCGGGACCTATAATGAAAAACTGTTTTTT. Its protein product is CASSVSGTYNEKLFF. The rearrangement joins TRBV2 to TRBJ1-4; perhaps TRBD1 as D (5 bases). CDR1 is SNHLY, CDR2 FYNNEI, per germline. CDR3 length: 15 amino acids. Trimming removed 4 bases at V and 4 bases at J, with 13 bases between.

This clonotype was detected only a few times. This rearrangement joins TRBV29-1 to TRBJ2-3, with D maybe TRBD1 (6 bases). Trimming stripped 6 bases from V and 5 bases from J, with 15 bases between. This CDR3 region has 13 residues. Per the germline V gene, CDR1 is SQVTM and CDR2 is ANQGSEA. DNA for the CDR3: TGCAGCGTCGGTCAGGGGCAGAGAGATACGCAGTATTTT. Protein sequence: CSVGQGQRDTQYF.